A selection of T cell receptor beta chains follows, all from one sample in a study of T cells in Graves' hyperthyroidism and ophthalmopathy. TCRdb recomputed calls from the multiplex PCR reads with MiXCR, one row per CDR3 protein. Of about 250,000 distinct CDR3 sequences listed, roughly a quarter are singletons. The sample comprised blood. All receptors come from a woman between 35 and 50 years old with Graves' ophthalmopathy. Both conserved end residues are part of each CDR3. A D gene is named only where the DNA matches it firmly. Where a row states a size, it is once, few, many or the class of an expanded clone; other rows omit it.

16,TRBV28,many,TRBD2,TRBJ2-7,CASSLRPGLALYEQYF,TGTGCCAGCAGTTTAAGGCCCGGACTAGCGCTCTACGAGCAGTACTTC
19,TRBV28,many,TRBD1,TRBJ1-6,CASSTPNSLGQGVYSPLHF,TGTGCCAGCAGTACCCCGAACTCACTCGGACAGGGTGTATATTCACCCCTCCACTTT
14,TRBV6-1,few,TRBD1,TRBJ2-7,CATSPRDRGLEQYF,TGTGCCACCTCCCCAAGGGACAGGGGTTTGGAGCAGTACTTC
14,TRBV5-1,many,TRBD2,TRBJ2-7,CASSNLAGAYEQYF,TGCGCCAGCAGCAATCTAGCGGGCGCCTACGAGCAGTACTTC
14,TRBV29-1,.,TRBD1,TRBJ2-5,CSTRKTGPQETQYF,TGCAGCACACGAAAGACAGGGCCCCAAGAGACCCAGTACTTC
11,TRBV30,many,.,TRBJ2-7,CALQSSYEQYF,TGTGCTTTACAAAGCTCCTACGAGCAGTACTTC
17,TRBV28,.,.,TRBJ2-5,CASSSLPGTRRSGTQYF,TGTGCCAGCAGCTCGTTACCCGGGACCAGGAGGTCAGGGACCCAGTACTTC
19,TRBV6-7,many,TRBD2,TRBJ2-2,CATSAVTRLAGGRTGELFF,TGTGCCACTTCAGCAGTTACCCGACTAGCGGGAGGGAGGACCGGGGAGCTGTTTTTT
15,TRBV28,many,TRBD2,TRBJ2-7,CASPPAGLATYEQYF,TGTGCCAGCCCCCCGGCGGGACTAGCTACCTACGAGCAGTACTTC
16,TRBV20-1,many,.,TRBJ1-3,CSARDAGGSSGNTIYF,TGCAGTGCTAGAGACGCCGGGGGCAGCTCTGGAAACACCATATATTTT
15,TRBV19,many,TRBD1,TRBJ1-1,CASSARQGARTEAFF,TGTGCCAGTAGTGCCCGACAGGGGGCGAGGACTGAAGCTTTCTTT
16,TRBV15,many,TRBD1,TRBJ2-1,CATRHTGTGVENEQFF,TGTGCCACCAGACATACCGGGACAGGGGTTGAAAATGAGCAGTTCTTC
13,TRBV7-2,.,.,TRBJ1-5,CASSTTGRQPQHF,TGTGCCAGCAGCACCACAGGGAGACAGCCCCAGCATTTT
14,TRBV24-1,.,.,TRBJ2-5,CATSDPRRLETQYF,TGTGCCACCAGTGATCCCCGCCGCTTAGAGACCCAGTACTTC
14,TRBV6-4,few,.,TRBJ2-5,CASSFGGRAETQYF,TGTGCCAGCAGTTTTGGGGGGCGAGCGGAGACCCAGTACTTC
14,TRBV6-1,few,.,TRBJ1-2,CATPRAWGPRGYIF,TGTGCCACTCCTCGAGCGTGGGGGCCGAGAGGCTACATCTTC
16,TRBV6-1,few,.,TRBJ1-1,CASSEGWAEIGTEAFF,TGTGCCAGCAGTGAAGGCTGGGCGGAGATAGGCACTGAAGCTTTCTTT
13,TRBV9,many,TRBD1,TRBJ1-5,CASSTGAGSAQHF,TGTGCCAGCAGCACAGGGGCGGGGTCGGCCCAGCATTTT
14,TRBV4-1,many,.,TRBJ1-1,CASSQDSGRVEAFF,TGCGCCAGCAGCCAAGATTCGGGCAGGGTCGAAGCTTTCTTT
13,TRBV4-1,many,.,TRBJ1-6,CASSHAMDSPLHF,TGCGCCAGCAGCCACGCAATGGATTCACCCCTCCACTTT
16,TRBV6-1,many,.,TRBJ1-3,CASSELRTYSGNTIYF,TGTGCCAGCAGTGAATTAAGGACCTATTCTGGAAACACCATATATTTT
15,TRBV6-2/TRBV6-3,.,TRBD2,TRBJ2-7,CASSSLAGGRLEQYF,TGTGCCAGCAGCTCACTAGCGGGAGGACGGCTCGAGCAGTACTTC
15,TRBV20-1,many,TRBD2,TRBJ2-7,CSARDHLGTSAKQYF,TGCAGTGCTAGAGATCACTTAGGGACTAGCGCCAAGCAGTACTTC
16,TRBV2,many,.,TRBJ2-2,CASSRPRRENTGELFF,TGTGCCAGCAGTAGACCCCGGCGGGAAAACACCGGGGAGCTGTTTTTT
13,TRBV4-2,few,.,TRBJ1-1,CASSQDKGTEAFF,TGTGCCAGCAGCCAAGATAAGGGAACTGAAGCTTTCTTT
17,TRBV18,.,TRBD1,TRBJ2-7,CASPPQAPTGGMGEQYF,TGTGCCAGCCCACCCCAAGCCCCGACAGGGGGAATGGGGGAGCAGTACTTC
12,TRBV15,once,.,TRBJ2-7,CATSREGGEQYF,TGTGCCACCAGCAGGGAGGGCGGCGAGCAGTACTTC
12,TRBV29-1,many,.,TRBJ1-1,CSVGGANTEAFF,TGCAGCGTTGGAGGGGCTAACACTGAAGCTTTCTTT
14,TRBV30,many,TRBD1,TRBJ2-7,CAWSRGRSSYEQYF,TGTGCCTGGAGTAGGGGGCGGTCCTCCTACGAGCAGTACTTC
13,TRBV28,many,.,TRBJ2-2,CASSFSNTGELFF,TGTGCCAGCAGTTTTAGTAACACCGGGGAGCTGTTTTTT
14,TRBV6-1,few,TRBD1,TRBJ2-7,CASNPTGLGYEQYF,TGTGCCAGCAACCCGACAGGGTTAGGCTACGAGCAGTACTTC
11,TRBV12-3/TRBV12-4,once,.,TRBJ1-1,CASSPRDEAFF,TGTGCCAGCAGTCCGAGGGACGAAGCTTTCTTT